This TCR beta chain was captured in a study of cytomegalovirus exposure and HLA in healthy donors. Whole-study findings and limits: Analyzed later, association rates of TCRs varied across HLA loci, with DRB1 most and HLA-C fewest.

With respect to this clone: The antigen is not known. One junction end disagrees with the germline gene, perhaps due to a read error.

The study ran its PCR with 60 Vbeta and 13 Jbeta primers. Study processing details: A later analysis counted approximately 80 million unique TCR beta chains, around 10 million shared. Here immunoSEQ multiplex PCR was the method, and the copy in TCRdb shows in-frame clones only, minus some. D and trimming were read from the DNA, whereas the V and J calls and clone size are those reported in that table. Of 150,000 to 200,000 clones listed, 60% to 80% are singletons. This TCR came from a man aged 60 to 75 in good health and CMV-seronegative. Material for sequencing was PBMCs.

Written as DNA, the CDR3 is TGTGCCAGCAGCCCTGCCGGGGTCGCTACCCTCTATGGCCACACCTTC. Translated, it gives CASSPAGVATLYGHTF. The chain joins TRBV7-8 to TRBJ1-2, with D unresolved. The CDR3 extends over 16 amino acids. Germline V gives CDR1 SGHVS, CDR2 FQNEAQ. Based on the CDR3 plus reference TRBV7-8 and TRBJ1-2, the full variable domain is GAGVSQSPRYKVAKRGQDVALRCDPISGHVSLFWYQQALGQGPEFLTYFQNEAQLDKSGLPSDRFFAERPEGSVSTLKIQRTQQEDSAVYLCASSPAGVATLYGHTFGSGTRLTVV.